This T cell receptor beta chain was captured by sequencing in a study of regulatory T cells in long-lasting Graves disease. On the study more broadly: Newly diagnosed Graves' patients had under 3 months of antithyroid drugs.

The authors built TCR beta libraries using iRepertoire HTBI primers and Arm-PCR of CDR3 regions. Using its own MiXCR run on the multiplex PCR reads, TCRdb lists one record per CDR3 protein. Here the sample spans 500,000 or so distinct CDR3 sequences, 14% being singletons. As to time point: newly diagnosed GD, antithyroid drugs for less than 3 months. From PBMCs, RNA was extracted and then used to make the TCR library. Patients all came to the study from an endocrinology department in Xi'an, China. This clonotype was seen more than once but under ten times. This same sample was also taken into another study, of T cells in Graves' hyperthyroidism and ophthalmopathy. That work states: The HTBI primer set served for first-round RT-PCR of the TCR CDR3.

The material sequenced was peripheral blood mononuclear cells (PBMCs), taken at new diagnosis, from a patient treated with antithyroid drugs. The TCR originated in a woman in her forties or fifties with Graves disease.

CDR3 DNA: TGTGCCAGCAGCCCCCATGCTAGCGGGAGGGACACCGGGGAGCTGTTTTTT. As protein: CASSPHASGRDTGELFF. The chain uses TRBV3-1 and TRBJ2-2, with 12 bases lining up with TRBD2. Germline V gene lookup returns CDR1 LGHDT and CDR2 YNNKEL (reference sequence). J was trimmed by 3 bases and V by 4 bases; bases with no gene match: 6. CDR3 length equals 17 residues. Variable domain in full (rest from reference TRBV3-1 and TRBJ2-2): DTAVSQTPKYLVTQMGNDKSIKCEQNLGHDTMYWYKQDSKKFLKIMFSYNNKELIINETVPNRFSPKSPDKAHLNLHINSLELGDSAVYFCASSPHASGRDTGELFFGEGSRLTVL.